This T cell receptor (beta chain) was captured by sequencing in a study of cytomegalovirus exposure and HLA in healthy donors. Of note for this clone: As yet, its antigen is unknown.

Primers: 60 Vbeta forward and 13 Jbeta reverse. Repertoires were generated with immunoSEQ multiplex PCR, while TCRdb's copy carries only in-frame clones and drops some. The data contain a few hundred thousand clones, about 79% of them singletons. The CDR3 consists of 14 residues. V lost 2 bases and J lost 1, with 8 bases in between. Germline CDR1 is MNHEY and CDR2 is SMNVEV (reference sequence). Study-level results: In a later analysis, most CMV-associated TCR beta chains appeared HLA-restricted.

V is TRBV27 and J is TRBJ1-1; no definite D call. The TCR originated in a man between 18 and 35 years old in good health and CMV-seronegative. Material for sequencing was PBMCs. CDR3 sequence: CASSLTTPNTEAFF. The CDR3 DNA follows: TGTGCCAGCAGTTTAACAACACCGAACACTGAAGCTTTCTTT.